This TCR beta chain was obtained from a study of beta chain features in type 1 diabetes. Notes on the study in general: In cDNA sequencing, cells with high TCR expression could be over-represented. Type 1 diabetes patients showed a moderate but significant shortening of TCRB CDR3s in all four CD4+ subsets.

The sequenced template was cDNA made from the entire isolated RNA. Measured with immunoSEQ multiplex PCR; TCRdb has only the in-frame clones, and not every one. The repertoire holds 95,000 to 150,000 clones, about 15% seen once, with 2% to 3% in the top ten. Remarks on this clone: Its specificity is unknown.

Germline V gene sequence: CDR1 SEHNR, CDR2 FQNEAQ (reference sequence). The CDR3 runs to 13 residues. V lost 5 bases to trimming and J lost 5 bases, with 13 bases between them. Specimen: central memory CD4+ T cells from blood. This receptor was taken from a man aged 25-45 years with type 1 diabetes. The genes are TRBV7-9 and TRBJ2-7; TRBD1 is a possible D gene (6 bases). The CDR3 sequence: CASSQGWGNEQYF. The CDR3 DNA sequence: TGTGCCAGCAGCCAGGGGTGGGGAAACGAGCAGTACTTC.